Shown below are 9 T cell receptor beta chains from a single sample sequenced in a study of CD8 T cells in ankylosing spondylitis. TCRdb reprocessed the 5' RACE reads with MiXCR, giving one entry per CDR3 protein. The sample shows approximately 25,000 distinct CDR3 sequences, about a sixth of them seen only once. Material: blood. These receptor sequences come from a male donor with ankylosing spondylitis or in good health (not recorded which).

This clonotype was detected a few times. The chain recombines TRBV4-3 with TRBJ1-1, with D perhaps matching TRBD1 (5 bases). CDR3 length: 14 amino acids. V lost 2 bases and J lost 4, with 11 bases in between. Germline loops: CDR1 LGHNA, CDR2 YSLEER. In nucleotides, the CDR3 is TGCGCCAGCAGCCAAAATCCGGGGGTCACTGAAGCTTTCTTT. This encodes CASSQNPGVTEAFF.

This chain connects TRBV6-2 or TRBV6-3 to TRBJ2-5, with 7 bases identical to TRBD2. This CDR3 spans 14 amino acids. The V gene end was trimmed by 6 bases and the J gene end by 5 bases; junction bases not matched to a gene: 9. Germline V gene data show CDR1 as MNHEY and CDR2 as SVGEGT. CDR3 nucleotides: TGTGCCAGCAGCCCTCCGGGACTATGGGAGACCCAGTACTTC. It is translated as CASSPPGLWETQYF.

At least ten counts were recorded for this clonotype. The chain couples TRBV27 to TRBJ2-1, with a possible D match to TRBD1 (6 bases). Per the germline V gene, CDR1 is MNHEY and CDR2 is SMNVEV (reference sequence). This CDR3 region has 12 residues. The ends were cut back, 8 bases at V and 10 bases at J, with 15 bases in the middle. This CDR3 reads CASRPYRVEQFF. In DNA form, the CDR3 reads TGTGCCAGCCGCCCATACAGGGTCGAGCAGTTCTTC.

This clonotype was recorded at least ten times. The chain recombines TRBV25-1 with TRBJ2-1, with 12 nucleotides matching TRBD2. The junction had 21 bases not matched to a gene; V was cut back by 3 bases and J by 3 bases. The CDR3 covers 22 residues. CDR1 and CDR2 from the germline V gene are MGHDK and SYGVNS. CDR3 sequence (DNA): TGTGCCAGCAGTGACCGACAGGATCCGGCTCTAGCGGGAGGGCAGATCTACAATGAGCAGTTCTTC. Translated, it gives CASSDRQDPALAGGQIYNEQFF.

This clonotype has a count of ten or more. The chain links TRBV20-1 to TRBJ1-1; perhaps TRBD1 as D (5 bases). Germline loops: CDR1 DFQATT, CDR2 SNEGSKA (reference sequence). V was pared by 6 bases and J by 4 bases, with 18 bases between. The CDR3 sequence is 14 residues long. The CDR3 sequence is CSAVPGGGGTEAFF. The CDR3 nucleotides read TGCAGTGCCGTTCCGGGCGGTGGGGGCACTGAAGCTTTCTTT.

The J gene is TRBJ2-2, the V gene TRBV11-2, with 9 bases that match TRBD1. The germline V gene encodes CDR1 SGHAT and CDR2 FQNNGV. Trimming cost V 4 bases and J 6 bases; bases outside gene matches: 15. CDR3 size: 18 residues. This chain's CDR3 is CASSSPGGQGSAAGELFF. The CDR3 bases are TGTGCCAGCAGCTCCCCCGGGGGACAGGGTAGTGCGGCCGGGGAGCTGTTTTTT.

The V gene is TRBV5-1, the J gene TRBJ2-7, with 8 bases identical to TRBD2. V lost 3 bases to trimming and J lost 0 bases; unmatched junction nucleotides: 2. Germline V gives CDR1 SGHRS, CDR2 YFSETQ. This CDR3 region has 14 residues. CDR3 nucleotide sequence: TGCGCCAGCAGCTCAACTAGCGGCTCCTACGAGCAGTACTTC. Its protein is CASSSTSGSYEQYF.

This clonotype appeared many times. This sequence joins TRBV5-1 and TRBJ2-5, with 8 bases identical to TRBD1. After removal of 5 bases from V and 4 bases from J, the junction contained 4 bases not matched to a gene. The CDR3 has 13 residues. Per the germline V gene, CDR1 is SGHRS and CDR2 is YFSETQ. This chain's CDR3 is CASRRDRRETQYF. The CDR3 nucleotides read TGCGCCAGCAGAAGGGACAGGCGAGAGACCCAGTACTTC.

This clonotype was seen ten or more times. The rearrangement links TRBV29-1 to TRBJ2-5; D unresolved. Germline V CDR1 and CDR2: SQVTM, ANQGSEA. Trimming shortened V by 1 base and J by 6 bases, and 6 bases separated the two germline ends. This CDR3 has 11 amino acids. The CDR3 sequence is CSVEVMQTQYF. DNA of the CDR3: TGCAGCGTTGAAGTAATGCAGACCCAGTACTTC.